Below are 18 T cell receptor beta chains sequenced from a single sample in a study of control samples from healthy donors and cancer patients. Assay: immunoSEQ multiplex PCR; the TCRdb copy retains only in-frame clones and omits some. The table lists around 170,000 clones, 90% of them singletons. Sequenced sample: blood. The source of these receptors is a woman between 50 and 59 years old in good health.

The chain joins TRBV9 to TRBJ1-5; 7 bases are shared with TRBD1. The CDR3 spans 15 residues. CDR1 is SGDLS and CDR2 is YYNGEE in the germline V gene. Germline trimming cut 4 bases from V and 1 base from J; bases unmatched to any gene: 5. CDR3: CASSRTGISNQPQHF. The CDR3 nucleotides read TGTGCCAGCAGCCGGACAGGTATCAGCAATCAGCCCCAGCATTTT.

This chain connects TRBV4-3 to TRBJ1-5; 12 nucleotides match TRBD1. Looked up from germline, CDR1 is LGHNA and CDR2 is YSLEER. V was clipped by 4 bases and J by 4 bases; unmatched bases: 8. The CDR3 runs 17 residues. CDR3 sequence (DNA): TGCGCCAGCAGCCCCGGGACAGGGGGCCATAAGAATCAGCCCCAGCATTTT. Translating gives CASSPGTGGHKNQPQHF.

The chain links TRBV28 to TRBJ2-7; 8 bases match TRBD2. V lost 9 bases to trimming and J lost 4 bases; unmatched junction nucleotides: 17. In germline, CDR1 is MDHEN, CDR2 SYDVKM. CDR3 size: 16 residues. CDR3 region: CASIPAPGLDKYEQYF. CDR3 nucleotide sequence: TGTGCCAGTATCCCCGCCCCGGGACTAGATAAATACGAGCAGTACTTC.

The CDR3 DNA reads TGTGCCAGCAGCTTAGGGGCAGGGGGAGTAAATTCACCCCTCCACTTT. Encoded protein: CASSLGAGGVNSPLHF. The J gene is TRBJ1-6, the V gene TRBV7-9; 7 bases fit TRBD1. CDR3 length: 16 amino acids. V lost 1 base, J lost 7 bases, and 7 bases stayed unmatched. CDR1 SEHNR and CDR2 FQNEAQ come from the germline V gene (reference sequence).

This clone has a single count. The rearrangement joins TRBV7-9 to TRBJ1-2; TRBD1 agrees at 9 bases. Trimming cost V 5 bases and J 8 bases; bases outside gene matches: 3. Germline-derived CDR1 and CDR2 are SEHNR and FQNEAQ (reference sequence). The CDR3 contains 12 residues. The CDR3 bases are TGTGCCAGCAGCCCAGGGACAGGGGGCTACACCTTC. It yields the protein CASSPGTGGYTF.

The V gene is TRBV28, the J gene TRBJ1-1, with a weak D call TRBD1 (6 bases). This CDR3 is built from 14 residues. Germline CDR1 and CDR2: MDHEN and SYDVKM. Trimming took off 7 bases at V and 4 bases at J, with 16 bases between the two ends. CDR3 loop: CASMGALLFTEAFF. The CDR3 DNA reads as TGTGCCAGCATGGGGGCCCTTTTGTTCACTGAAGCTTTCTTT.

V is TRBV7-9 and J is TRBJ2-3, with D maybe TRBD1 (5 bases). Germline assignment: CDR1 SEHNR and CDR2 FQNEAQ (reference sequence). CDR3 length equals 15 residues. Trimming removed 5 bases from V and 2 bases from J, with 14 bases in between. CDR3 nucleotide sequence: TGTGCCAGCAGCCCCCCGTTCAGGGTCACAGATACGCAGTATTTT. Translating it yields CASSPPFRVTDTQYF.

The chain combines TRBV25-1 with TRBJ1-1; tentatively, D is TRBD1 (5 bases). The CDR3 extends over 14 amino acids. Germline values: CDR1 MGHDK, CDR2 SYGVNS. V was shortened by 5 bases and J by 5 bases, with 15 bases between the two germline ends. The DNA of the CDR3 is TGTGCCAGCAGTTATCCAGGAAGGGGAACTGAAGCTTTCTTT. Its translation is CASSYPGRGTEAFF.

This chain uses TRBV29-1 with TRBJ1-3; D not certain. V lost 4 bases and J lost 3, with 7 bases in between. The CDR3 contains 12 residues. CDR1 is SQVTM, CDR2 ANQGSEA, per germline. The CDR3, as DNA: TGCAGCGTTGGCAATGTTGGAAACACCATATATTTT. It specifies CSVGNVGNTIYF.

The gene calls are TRBV6-1 and TRBJ1-2; the match to TRBD1 covers 8 bases. With 0 bases clipped from V and 8 bases from J, the junction kept 8 bases outside the gene matches. CDR3 length equals 15 residues. CDR1 and CDR2 from the germline V gene are MNHNS and SASEGT. CDR3 region: CASSEAWTGPLGYTF. As DNA, the CDR3 is TGTGCCAGCAGTGAAGCGTGGACAGGGCCCTTAGGCTACACCTTC.

This clone was seen once. This sequence joins TRBV6-6 and TRBJ1-3, with D maybe TRBD1 (6 bases). CDR1 and CDR2 (germline): MNHNY, SVGAGI (reference sequence). Trimming removed 6 bases from V and 4 bases from J, with 10 bases in between. The CDR3 has 13 residues. CDR3 sequence (DNA): TGTGCCAGCAGCGGACAGTCGGGAAACACCATATATTTT. Encoded protein: CASSGQSGNTIYF.

V gene TRBV6-2 or TRBV6-3 combines with J gene TRBJ1-2; D is uncertain. From germline, CDR1 is MNHEY and CDR2 SVGEGT. V lost 4 bases to trimming and J lost 4 bases, with 19 bases between them. The CDR3 spans 16 residues. Here the CDR3 reads CASSFTLTAPAYGYTF. Written as DNA, the CDR3 is TGTGCCAGCAGTTTCACCCTCACGGCACCGGCCTATGGCTACACCTTC.

This clone was counted between two and nine times. The rearrangement links TRBV9 to TRBJ2-2; 7 bases fit TRBD2. With V trimmed by 0 bases and J by 6 bases, 8 bases remained unmatched. CDR3 size: 16 residues. Germline-derived CDR1 and CDR2 are SGDLS and YYNGEE. This CDR3 is CASSVGVREGAGELFF. The CDR3 coding sequence is TGTGCCAGCAGCGTAGGGGTCAGGGAGGGCGCCGGGGAGCTGTTTTTT.

The chain carries TRBV7-9 and TRBJ2-5; D gene ambiguous. The V gene lost 1 base and the J gene lost 5 bases, with 8 bases spanning the gap. This CDR3 region has 13 residues. Germline-derived CDR1 and CDR2 are SEHNR and FQNEAQ (reference sequence). DNA for the CDR3: TGTGCCAGCAGCTTAGTAAGGCCGGAGACCCAGTACTTC. It specifies CASSLVRPETQYF.

V and J are TRBV15 and TRBJ2-7; perhaps D is TRBD1 or TRBD2 (5 bases each). V dropped 6 bases and J dropped 6 bases, with 12 bases sitting between them. The CDR3 length is 12 residues. Germline V gene sequence: CDR1 LNHNV, CDR2 YYDKDF (reference sequence). This CDR3 reads CATRLAGGEQYF. CDR3 DNA: TGTGCCACCAGACTTGCTGGGGGCGAGCAGTACTTC.

The chain employs TRBV3-1 (or the pseudogene TRBV3-2) and TRBJ2-2; 11 positions match TRBD2. Germline CDR1 is LGHDT and CDR2 is YNNKEL (reference sequence). V lost 4 bases, J lost 1 base, and 2 bases stayed unmatched. This CDR3 is built from 16 residues. CDR3 protein: CASSPGTSGNTGELFF. CDR3 DNA sequence: TGTGCCAGCAGCCCGGGGACTAGCGGGAACACCGGGGAGCTGTTTTTT.

The gene calls are TRBV5-1 and TRBJ2-7, with TRBD1 identical over 7 bases. The CDR3 consists of 15 residues. The V and J ends lost 0 bases and 2 bases, in that order; junction bases with no gene match: 5. Germline V gives CDR1 SGHRS, CDR2 YFSETQ. The CDR3 here is CASSLVEGQTYEQYF. CDR3 bases: TGCGCCAGCAGCTTGGTAGAGGGACAGACCTACGAGCAGTACTTC.

The V call is TRBV5-1, the J call TRBJ2-5, with a possible D match to TRBD1 (6 bases). The V gene lost 2 bases and the J gene lost 5 bases, with 13 bases spanning the gap. Germline CDR1 is SGHRS and CDR2 is YFSETQ. The CDR3 spans 14 residues. CDR3 region: CASSLPQGRETQYF. The CDR3, as DNA: TGCGCCAGCAGCTTACCACAGGGCAGGGAGACCCAGTACTTC.